The rows below give T cell receptor beta chains drawn from one sample of a study of T cells in Graves' hyperthyroidism and ophthalmopathy. TCRdb processed the multiplex PCR reads anew with MiXCR; each CDR3 protein has one entry. The repertoire holds some 760,000 distinct CDR3 sequences, with 12% to 15% as singletons. Sample: blood. These receptors all stem from a woman between 18 and 30 years old with Graves' hyperthyroidism. The CDR3 runs from the conserved cysteine through the conserved F or W. The D gene is left open where the match is weak.

J	V	D	CDR3
TRBJ1-1	TRBV6-2/TRBV6-3	.	CASRRPQGTNTEAFF
TRBJ2-7	TRBV6-5	TRBD2	CASSYFSGSYEQYF
TRBJ2-1	TRBV19	TRBD2	CASSTRGRQKYNEQFF
TRBJ2-1	TRBV5-5	.	CASSLGLIGTNEQFF
TRBJ2-5	TRBV9	.	CASSVESGYQETQYF
TRBJ1-1	TRBV7-6	.	CASSSGQGITEAFF
TRBJ2-3	TRBV6-1	.	CASSEEWSGDGYTDTQYF
TRBJ1-2	TRBV12-3/TRBV12-4	.	CASSLSFVAGAYGYTF
TRBJ2-3	TRBV13	TRBD2	CASSLGRGLAVLTDTQYF
TRBJ2-7	TRBV18	TRBD1	CASSRGQGGEQYF
TRBJ1-1	TRBV9	.	CASTGGANTEAFF
TRBJ1-6	TRBV12-3/TRBV12-4	.	CASSSETGGNSPLHF
TRBJ2-7	TRBV7-9	.	CASSRYPQGSHEQYF
TRBJ1-5	TRBV24-1	.	CATSDGGRQPQHF
TRBJ2-2	TRBV4-2	TRBD2	CASSRPGLAGAGELFF
TRBJ2-1	TRBV7-7	TRBD1	CASSPQGRTGGKFF
TRBJ1-2	TRBV7-3	.	CASSLNNYGYTF
TRBJ2-7	TRBV6-1	.	CASSREPQGYEQYF
TRBJ2-1	TRBV6-2/TRBV6-3	TRBD2	CASSPRVAGINEQFF
TRBJ2-1	TRBV28	TRBD1	CASSRDRDFLNEQFF
TRBJ2-7	TRBV30	TRBD2	CAWTRTSGIRYEQYF
TRBJ1-2	TRBV15	.	CAIEARALEKSYYGYTF
TRBJ1-2	TRBV7-9	.	CASIYAGRGGYTF
TRBJ2-3	TRBV11-2	TRBD2	CASSLTKMSGIGSDTQYF
TRBJ2-1	TRBV6-1	.	CASSAYGTNINEQFF
TRBJ1-5	TRBV2	TRBD1	CASSQGGDNQPQHF
TRBJ1-2	TRBV18	.	CASSPDRQNFYGYTF
TRBJ1-1	TRBV20-1	TRBD1	CRVRGQRPEAFF
TRBJ2-1	TRBV6-2/TRBV6-3	TRBD2	CASRPLGGSSYNEQFF
TRBJ2-1	TRBV24-1	TRBD2	CATSDVLAGRYNEQIF
TRBJ2-7	TRBV29-1	.	CSVAPGSGEQYF
TRBJ2-5	TRBV18	.	CASSPRSEGTQYF
TRBJ1-2	TRBV18	.	CASSPPGLSGASYGYTF
TRBJ2-7	TRBV7-3	TRBD1	CASSEQAGGTEQYF
TRBJ1-6	TRBV12-3/TRBV12-4	.	CASSFWGRSSYNSPLHF
TRBJ2-3	TRBV30	.	CAWSASPDTQYF
TRBJ1-1	TRBV27	.	CASSGDVTLMNTEAFF
TRBJ2-1	TRBV29-1	TRBD2	CSGGLAGAYNEQFF
TRBJ2-3	TRBV12-3/TRBV12-4	.	CASSGTPLYTQYF
TRBJ2-4	TRBV6-1	.	CASEPIESLAKNIQYF
TRBJ1-6	TRBV27	.	CASRDLGQYNSPLHF
TRBJ2-3	TRBV30	.	CAWSIFGADTQYF
TRBJ2-7	TRBV3-1	TRBD2	CASSPSLSGRPHEQYF
TRBJ2-4	TRBV3-1	.	CASSQAKGPGAGKNIQYF
TRBJ1-1	TRBV19	.	CASSPRGRANTEAFF
TRBJ2-2	TRBV4-2	TRBD1	CASRDSTPGELFF
TRBJ2-3	TRBV10-3	TRBD2	CATGGSTDTQYF
TRBJ2-2	TRBV10-2	.	CASGYKNTGELFF
TRBJ1-1	TRBV24-1	.	CATNTTPNMNTEAFF
TRBJ2-7	TRBV12-3/TRBV12-4	.	CASSFWQGAYEQYF
TRBJ2-7	TRBV4-1	TRBD1	CASSHPGQGTTYEQYF
TRBJ2-7	TRBV30	TRBD2	CAWEAGGVYEQYF
TRBJ2-7	TRBV5-1	.	CASSLHGITRGYANEQYF
TRBJ2-3	TRBV6-1	TRBD2	CASSEGTSGVTDTQYF
TRBJ2-1	TRBV6-1	TRBD1	CASSEDGQGVYNEQFF
TRBJ1-1	TRBV14	.	CASSRKQNTEAFF
TRBJ2-4	TRBV20-1	.	CSARHGDIQYF
TRBJ2-7	TRBV20-1	TRBD2	CSTPGSGSRYEQYF
TRBJ2-7	TRBV4-1	.	CASSLLAGDSTYEQYF